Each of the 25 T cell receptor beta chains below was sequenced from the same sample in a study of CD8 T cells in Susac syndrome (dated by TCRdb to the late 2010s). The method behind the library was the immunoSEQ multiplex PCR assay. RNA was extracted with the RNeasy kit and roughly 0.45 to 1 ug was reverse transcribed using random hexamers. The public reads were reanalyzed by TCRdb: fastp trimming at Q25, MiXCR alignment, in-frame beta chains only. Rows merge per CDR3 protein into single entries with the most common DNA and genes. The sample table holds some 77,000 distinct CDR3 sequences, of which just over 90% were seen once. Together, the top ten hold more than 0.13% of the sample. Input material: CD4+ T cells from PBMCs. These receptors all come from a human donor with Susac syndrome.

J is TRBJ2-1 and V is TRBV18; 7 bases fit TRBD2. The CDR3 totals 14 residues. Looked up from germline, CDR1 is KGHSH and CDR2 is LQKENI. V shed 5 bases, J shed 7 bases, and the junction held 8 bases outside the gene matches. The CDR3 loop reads CASSVLSGGNEQFF. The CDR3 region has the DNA TGTGCCAGCTCAGTTTTATCGGGGGGAAATGAGCAGTTCTTC. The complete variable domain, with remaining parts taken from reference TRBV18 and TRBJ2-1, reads NAGVMQNPRHLVRRRGQEARLRCSPMKGHSHVYWYRQLPEEGLKFMVYLQKENIIDESGMPKERFSAEFPKEGPSILRIQQVVRGDSAAYFCASSVLSGGNEQFFGPGTRLTVL.

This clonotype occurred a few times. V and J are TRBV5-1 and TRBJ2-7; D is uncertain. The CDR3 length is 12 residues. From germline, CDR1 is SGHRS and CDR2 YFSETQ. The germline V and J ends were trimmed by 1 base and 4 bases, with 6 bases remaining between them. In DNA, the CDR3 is TGCGCCAGCAGCTTGTTAGGGTACGAGCAGTACTTC. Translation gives CASSLLGYEQYF.

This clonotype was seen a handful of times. The CDR3 DNA reads as TGTGCCAGCAGCCCTGGACCCAATTCACCCCTCCACTTT. Encoded protein: CASSPGPNSPLHF. The rearrangement uses TRBV7-3 and TRBJ1-6; unclear D gene. Germline values: CDR1 SGHTA, CDR2 FQGTGA. The CDR3 has 13 amino acids. Trimming removed 5 bases from V and 7 bases from J, with 9 bases in between.

CDR3 nucleotides: TGTGCCAGCAGTGACTTTGGCAGGGGGGGGACAGATACGCAGTATTTT. As protein: CASSDFGRGGTDTQYF. The chain combines TRBV28 with TRBJ2-3; perhaps D is TRBD1 or TRBD2 (7 bases each). Per germline, CDR1 MDHEN and CDR2 SYDVKM. The length of the CDR3 is 16 residues. V was clipped by 5 bases and J by 3 bases, with 18 bases between them. Together with reference TRBV28 and TRBJ2-3, the CDR3 gives the full variable domain: DVKVTQSSRYLVKRTGEKVFLECVQDMDHENMFWYRQDPGLGLRLIYFSYDVKMKEKGDIPEGYSVSREKKERFSLILESASTNQTSMYLCASSDFGRGGTDTQYFGPGTRLTVL.

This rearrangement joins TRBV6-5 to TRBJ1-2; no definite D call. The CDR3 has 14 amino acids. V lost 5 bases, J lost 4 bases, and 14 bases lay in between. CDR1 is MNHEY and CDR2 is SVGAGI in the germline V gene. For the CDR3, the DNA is TGTGCCAGCAGTCGCCGGGAGGAGGTCTATGGCTACACCTTC. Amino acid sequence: CASSRREEVYGYTF.

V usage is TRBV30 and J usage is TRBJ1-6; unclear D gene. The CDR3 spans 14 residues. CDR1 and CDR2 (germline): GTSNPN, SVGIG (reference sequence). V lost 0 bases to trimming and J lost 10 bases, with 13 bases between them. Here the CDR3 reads CAWSVRIRTSPLHF. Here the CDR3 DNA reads TGTGCCTGGAGTGTACGAATCCGGACGTCACCCCTCCACTTT.

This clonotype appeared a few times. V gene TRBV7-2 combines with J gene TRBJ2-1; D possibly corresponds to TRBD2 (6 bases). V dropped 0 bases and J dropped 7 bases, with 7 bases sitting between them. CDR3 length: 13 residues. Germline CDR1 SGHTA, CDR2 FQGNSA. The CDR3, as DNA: TGTGCCAGCAGCTTAGCGGGAGGAAATGAGCAGTTCTTC. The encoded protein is CASSLAGGNEQFF.

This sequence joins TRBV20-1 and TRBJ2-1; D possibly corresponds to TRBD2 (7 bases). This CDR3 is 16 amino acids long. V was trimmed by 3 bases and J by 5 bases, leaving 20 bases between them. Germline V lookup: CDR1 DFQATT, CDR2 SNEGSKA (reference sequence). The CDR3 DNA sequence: TGCAGTGCTAGGGGAGTCGTGAGGGGGGGAGACAATGAGCAGTTCTTC. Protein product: CSARGVVRGGDNEQFF.

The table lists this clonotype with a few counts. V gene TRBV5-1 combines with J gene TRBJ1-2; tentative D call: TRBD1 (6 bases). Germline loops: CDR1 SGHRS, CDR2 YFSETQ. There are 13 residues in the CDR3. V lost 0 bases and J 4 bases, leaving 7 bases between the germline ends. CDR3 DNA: TGCGCCAGCAGCTTGGGGACAGCCTATGGCTACACCTTC. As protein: CASSLGTAYGYTF. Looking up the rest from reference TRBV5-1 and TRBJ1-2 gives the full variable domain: KAGVTQTPRYLIKTRGQQVTLSCSPISGHRSVSWYQQTPGQGLQFLFEYFSETQRNKGNFPGRFSGRQFSNSRSEMNVSTLELGDSALYLCASSLGTAYGYTFGSGTRLTVV.

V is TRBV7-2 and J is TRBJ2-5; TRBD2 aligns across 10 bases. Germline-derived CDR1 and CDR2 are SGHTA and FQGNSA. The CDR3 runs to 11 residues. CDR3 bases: TGTGCTAGCGGGGGGAGGGAGACCCAGTACTTC. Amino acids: CASGGRETQYF.

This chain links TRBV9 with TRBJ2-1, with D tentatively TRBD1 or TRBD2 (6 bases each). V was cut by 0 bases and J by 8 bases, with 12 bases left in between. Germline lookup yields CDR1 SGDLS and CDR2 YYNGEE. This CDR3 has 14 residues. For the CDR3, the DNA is TGTGCCAGCAGCGTAGCCGGAGGGGGGTATGAGCAGTTCTTC. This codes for CASSVAGGGYEQFF.

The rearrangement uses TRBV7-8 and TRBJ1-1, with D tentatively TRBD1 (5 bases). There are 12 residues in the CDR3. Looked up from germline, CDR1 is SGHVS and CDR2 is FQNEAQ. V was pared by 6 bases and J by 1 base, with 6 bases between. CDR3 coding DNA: TGTGCCAGCAGTACAGGGAACACTGAAGCTTTCTTT. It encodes CASSTGNTEAFF.

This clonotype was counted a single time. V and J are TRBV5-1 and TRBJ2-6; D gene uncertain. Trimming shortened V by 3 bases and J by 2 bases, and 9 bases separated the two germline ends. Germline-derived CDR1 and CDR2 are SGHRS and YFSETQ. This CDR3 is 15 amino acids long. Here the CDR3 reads CASSSRLPGANVLTF. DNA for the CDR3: TGCGCCAGCAGCTCTAGGCTTCCTGGGGCCAACGTCCTGACTTTC.

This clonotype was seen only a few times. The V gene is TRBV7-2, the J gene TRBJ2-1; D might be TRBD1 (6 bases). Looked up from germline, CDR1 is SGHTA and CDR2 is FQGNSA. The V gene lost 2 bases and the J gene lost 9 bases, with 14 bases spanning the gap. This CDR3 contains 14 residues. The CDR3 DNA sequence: TGTGCCAGCAGCTTAAGCAGGCCACAGGGTGAGCAGTTCTTC. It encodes CASSLSRPQGEQFF.

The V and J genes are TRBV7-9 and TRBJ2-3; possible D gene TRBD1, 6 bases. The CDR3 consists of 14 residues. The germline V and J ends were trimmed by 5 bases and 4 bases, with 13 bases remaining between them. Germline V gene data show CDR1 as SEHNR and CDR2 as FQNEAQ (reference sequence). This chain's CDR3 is CASSLRGSADTQYF. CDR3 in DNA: TGTGCCAGCAGCCTCAGGGGTTCGGCAGATACGCAGTATTTT.

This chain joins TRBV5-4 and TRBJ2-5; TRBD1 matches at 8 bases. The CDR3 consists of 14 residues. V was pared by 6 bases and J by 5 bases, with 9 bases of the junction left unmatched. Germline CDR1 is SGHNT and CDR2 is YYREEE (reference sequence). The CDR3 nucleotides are TGTGCCAGCACCGACGCAGGGGGCTTGGAGACCCAGTACTTC. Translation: CASTDAGGLETQYF.

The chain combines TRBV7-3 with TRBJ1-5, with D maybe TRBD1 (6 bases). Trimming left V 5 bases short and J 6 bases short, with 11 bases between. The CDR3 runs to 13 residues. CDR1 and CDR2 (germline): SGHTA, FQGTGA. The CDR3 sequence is CASSQDRGQPQHF. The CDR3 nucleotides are TGTGCCAGCAGCCAGGACAGAGGTCAGCCCCAGCATTTT.

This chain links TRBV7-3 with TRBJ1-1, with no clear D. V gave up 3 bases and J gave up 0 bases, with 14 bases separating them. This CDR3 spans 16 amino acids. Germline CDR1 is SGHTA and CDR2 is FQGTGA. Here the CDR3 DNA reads TGTGCCAGCAGCTTCGGTTTAAGCCGATTGAACACTGAAGCTTTCTTT. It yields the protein CASSFGLSRLNTEAFF.

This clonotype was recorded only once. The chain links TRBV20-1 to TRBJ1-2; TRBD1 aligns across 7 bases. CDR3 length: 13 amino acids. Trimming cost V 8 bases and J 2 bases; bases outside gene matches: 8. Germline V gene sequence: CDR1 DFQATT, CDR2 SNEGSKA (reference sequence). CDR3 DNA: TGCAGTACACCGGACAGGCTGAACTATGGCTACACCTTC. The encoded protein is CSTPDRLNYGYTF.

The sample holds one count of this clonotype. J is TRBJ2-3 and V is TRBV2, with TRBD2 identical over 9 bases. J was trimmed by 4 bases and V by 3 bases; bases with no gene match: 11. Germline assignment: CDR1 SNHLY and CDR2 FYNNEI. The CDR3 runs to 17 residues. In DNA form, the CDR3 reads TGTGCCAGCAGTGATTCCGCGGGGGGGTTAATAGCAGATACGCAGTATTTT. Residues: CASSDSAGGLIADTQYF.

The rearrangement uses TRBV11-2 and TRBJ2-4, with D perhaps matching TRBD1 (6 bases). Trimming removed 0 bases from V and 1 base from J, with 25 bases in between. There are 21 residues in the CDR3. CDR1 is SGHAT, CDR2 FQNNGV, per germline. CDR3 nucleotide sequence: TGTGCCAGCAGCTTAGAAAGGGGGACCAGTTCGAGTAGGCGTGCCAAAAACATTCAGTACTTC. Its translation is CASSLERGTSSSRRAKNIQYF. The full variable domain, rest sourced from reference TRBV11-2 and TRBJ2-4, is EAGVAQSPRYKIIEKRQSVAFWCNPISGHATLYWYQQILGQGPKLLIQFQNNGVVDDSQLPKDRFSAERLKGVDSTLKIQPAKLEDSAVYLCASSLERGTSSSRRAKNIQYFGAGTRLSVL.

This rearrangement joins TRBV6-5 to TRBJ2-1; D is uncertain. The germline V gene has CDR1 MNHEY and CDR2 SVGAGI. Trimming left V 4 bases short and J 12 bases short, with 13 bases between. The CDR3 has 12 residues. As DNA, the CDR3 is TGTGCCAGCAGTTCGACGGCAATGACGCAGTTCTTC. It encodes CASSSTAMTQFF.

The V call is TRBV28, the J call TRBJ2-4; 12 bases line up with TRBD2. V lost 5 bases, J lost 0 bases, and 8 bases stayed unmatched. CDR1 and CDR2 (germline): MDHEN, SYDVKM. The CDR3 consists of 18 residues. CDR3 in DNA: TGTGCCAGCAGTCTAGGACTAGCGGGAACTATAGCCAAAAACATTCAGTACTTC. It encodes CASSLGLAGTIAKNIQYF.

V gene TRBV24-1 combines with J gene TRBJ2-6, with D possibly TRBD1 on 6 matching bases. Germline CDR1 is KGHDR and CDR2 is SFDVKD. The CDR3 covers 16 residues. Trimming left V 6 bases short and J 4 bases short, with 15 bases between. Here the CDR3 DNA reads TGTGCCACCAGTCAACAGGGTCGAGGAGGGGCCAACGTCCTGACTTTC. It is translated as CATSQQGRGGANVLTF.

CDR3 coding DNA: TGTGCCAGTAGCCCGGTTGGTTCCTACTACGAGCAGTACTTC. Translating it yields CASSPVGSYYEQYF. J is TRBJ2-7 and V is TRBV19, with D unresolved. Trimming removed 6 bases from V and 3 bases from J, with 15 bases in between. The CDR3 length is 14 residues. Germline values: CDR1 LNHDA, CDR2 SQIVND (reference sequence).